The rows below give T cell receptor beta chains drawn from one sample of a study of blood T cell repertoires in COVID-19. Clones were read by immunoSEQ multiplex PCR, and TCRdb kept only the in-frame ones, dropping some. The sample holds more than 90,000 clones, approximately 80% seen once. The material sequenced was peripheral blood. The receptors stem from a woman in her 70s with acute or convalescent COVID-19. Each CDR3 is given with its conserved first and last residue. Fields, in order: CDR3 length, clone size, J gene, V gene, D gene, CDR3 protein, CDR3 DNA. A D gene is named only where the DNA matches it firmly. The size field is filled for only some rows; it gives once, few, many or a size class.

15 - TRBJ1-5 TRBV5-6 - CASSSGLYSNQPQHF TGTGCCAGCAGCTCGGGACTCTATAGCAATCAGCCCCAGCATTTT
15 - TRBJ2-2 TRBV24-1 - CATSSGSPNTGELFF TGTGCCACCAGCTCCGGGTCACCGAACACCGGGGAGCTGTTTTTT
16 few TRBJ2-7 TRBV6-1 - CASSDPRQGRSYEQYF TGTGCCAGCAGTGATCCCCGGCAGGGGCGCTCCTACGAGCAGTACTTC
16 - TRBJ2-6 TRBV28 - CASSLSGSSGANVLTF TGTGCCAGCAGTTTATCGGGGAGCTCTGGGGCCAACGTCCTGACTTTC
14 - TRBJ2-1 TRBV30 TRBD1 CAWGGGTGYNEQFF TGTGCCTGGGGTGGGGGGACAGGGTACAATGAGCAGTTCTTC
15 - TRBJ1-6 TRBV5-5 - CASSPADSYNSPLHF TGTGCCAGCAGCCCCGCGGACTCCTATAATTCACCCCTCCACTTT
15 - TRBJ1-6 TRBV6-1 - CASSEVAGDNSPLHF TGTGCCAGCAGTGAAGTTGCGGGAGATAATTCACCCCTCCACTTT
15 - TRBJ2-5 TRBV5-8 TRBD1 CASSSGTASGETQYF TGTGCCAGCAGCTCCGGGACAGCCAGCGGAGAGACCCAGTACTTC
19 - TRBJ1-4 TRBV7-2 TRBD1 CASSLNGQGILKANEKLFF TGTGCCAGCAGCTTAAACGGACAGGGGATCCTTAAGGCTAATGAAAAACTGTTTTTT
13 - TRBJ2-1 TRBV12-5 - CASVLDRGGEQFF TGTGCTAGTGTCCTCGACCGAGGGGGTGAGCAGTTCTTC
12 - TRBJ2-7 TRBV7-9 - CASSLDRDEQYF TGTGCCAGCAGCTTAGACAGGGACGAGCAGTACTTC